This TCR beta chain was recovered during a study of cytomegalovirus exposure and HLA in healthy donors. Study-level points and caveats: At a 0.05 false discovery rate, a later analysis found 18,000 or so TCR beta sequences to be associated with HLA alleles. Analyses of presence/absence relied on an assumption of roughly uniform sequencing depth across donors. With high specificity and sensitivity, the classifier reportedly diagnosed cytomegalovirus status. The HLA-A and HLA-B alleles of most subjects were reportedly predicted accurately from TCR beta sequences.

Germline values: CDR1 MNHEY, CDR2 SMNVEV (reference sequence). With 6 bases removed from V and 8 bases from J, the gap between germline ends came to 18 bases. The CDR3 covers 14 residues. Points on this clone: Its cognate antigen is unknown.

The primer mix had 60 Vbeta and 13 Jbeta primers. TCRdb's table, derived via immunoSEQ multiplex PCR, lists solely in-frame clones and lacks some. The table shows approximately 53,000 clones, with 72% occurring only once. This clonotype was sampled from a woman in her forties or fifties in good health and CMV-seronegative. Specimen: PBMCs. The chain combines TRBV27 with TRBJ2-3; perhaps TRBD2 as D (6 bases). Here the CDR3 reads CASSRSRRDSTQYF. CDR3 nucleotides: TGTGCCAGCAGCAGATCCCGGCGGGATTCTACGCAGTATTTT.